This TCR beta chain came from a study of blood T cell repertoires in COVID-19. Across the study: Acute-phase and convalescent COVID-19 samples originated in the United States, Italy and Spain. PBMCs, B-cell-depleted T cells, or T cells were the source of the cDNA or gDNA that made up the material.

Original data processing: Estimation of nucleated cell counts relied on the amplification of reference gene primers. TCRdb's table, derived via immunoSEQ multiplex PCR, lists solely in-frame clones and lacks some. The V and J calls and the clone size are those of that table, but D and trimming were determined from the DNA. The sample contains around 210,000 clones, about 82% of which appear only once. V lost 8 bases and J 5 bases, leaving 15 bases between the germline ends. This CDR3 is built from 13 residues. A single count supports this clone. This receptor was identified in a man over 45 with COVID-19, enrolled during active disease. This chain uses TRBV12-3 or TRBV12-4 with TRBJ1-1, with D hard to call. Input material: peripheral blood. CDR3 amino acids: CASRARSTTEAFF. CDR3 bases: TGTGCCAGCCGTGCCAGATCGACTACTGAAGCTTTCTTT.